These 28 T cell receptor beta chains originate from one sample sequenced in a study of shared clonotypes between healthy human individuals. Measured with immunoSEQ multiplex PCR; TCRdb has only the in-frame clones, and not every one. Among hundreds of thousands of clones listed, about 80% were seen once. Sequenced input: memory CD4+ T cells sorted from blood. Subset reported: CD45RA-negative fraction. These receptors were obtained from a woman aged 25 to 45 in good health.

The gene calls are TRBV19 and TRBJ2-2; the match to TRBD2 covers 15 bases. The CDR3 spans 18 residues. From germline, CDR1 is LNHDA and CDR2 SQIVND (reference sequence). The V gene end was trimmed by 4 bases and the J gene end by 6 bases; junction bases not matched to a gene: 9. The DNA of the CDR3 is TGTGCCAGTAGTACCAGGACTAGCGGGAGGGCCCCCCCCGGGGAGCTGTTTTTT. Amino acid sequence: CASSTRTSGRAPPGELFF. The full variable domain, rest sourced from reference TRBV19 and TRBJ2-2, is DGGITQSPKYLFRKEGQNVTLSCEQNLNHDAMYWYRQDPGQGLRLIYYSQIVNDFQKGDIAEGYSVSREKKESFPLTVTSAQKNPTAFYLCASSTRTSGRAPPGELFFGEGSRLTVL.

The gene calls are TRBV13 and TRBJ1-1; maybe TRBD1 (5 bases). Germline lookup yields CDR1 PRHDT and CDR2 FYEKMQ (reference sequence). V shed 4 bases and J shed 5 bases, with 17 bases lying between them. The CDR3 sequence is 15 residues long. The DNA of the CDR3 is TGTGCCAGCAGCTCGCGCATAAATCGGGGGACTGAAGCTTTCTTT. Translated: CASSSRINRGTEAFF.

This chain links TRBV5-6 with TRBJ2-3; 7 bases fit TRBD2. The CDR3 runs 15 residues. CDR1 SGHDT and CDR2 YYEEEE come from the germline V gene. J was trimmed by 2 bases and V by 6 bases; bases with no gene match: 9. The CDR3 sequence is CASNSLAASTDTQYF. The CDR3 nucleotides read TGTGCCAGCAATAGCCTAGCGGCCTCCACAGATACGCAGTATTTT.

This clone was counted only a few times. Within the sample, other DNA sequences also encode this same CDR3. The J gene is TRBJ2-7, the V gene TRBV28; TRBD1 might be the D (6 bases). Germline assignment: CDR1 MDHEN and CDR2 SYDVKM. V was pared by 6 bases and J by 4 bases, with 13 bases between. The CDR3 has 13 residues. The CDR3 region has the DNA TGTGCCAGCAGCCCAAGCAGGGGATACGAGCAGTACTTC. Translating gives CASSPSRGYEQYF.

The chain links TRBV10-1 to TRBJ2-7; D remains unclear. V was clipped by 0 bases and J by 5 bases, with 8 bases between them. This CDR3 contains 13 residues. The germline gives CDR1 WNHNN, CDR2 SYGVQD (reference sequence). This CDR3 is CASSESGPHEQYF. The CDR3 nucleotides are TGCGCCAGCAGTGAGTCAGGGCCCCACGAGCAGTACTTC.

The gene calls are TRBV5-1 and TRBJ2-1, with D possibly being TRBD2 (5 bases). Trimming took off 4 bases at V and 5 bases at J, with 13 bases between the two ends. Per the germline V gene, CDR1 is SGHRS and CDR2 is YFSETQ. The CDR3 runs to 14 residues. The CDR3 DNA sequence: TGCGCCAGCAGCCCTGGGGTAGCGAACAATGAGCAGTTCTTC. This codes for CASSPGVANNEQFF.

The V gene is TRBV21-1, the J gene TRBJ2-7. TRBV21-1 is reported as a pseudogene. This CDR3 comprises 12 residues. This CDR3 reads CASFDLPYEQYF. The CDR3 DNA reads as TGTGCCAGCTTCGATTTGCCCTACGAGCAGTACTTC.

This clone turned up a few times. For the CDR3, the DNA is TGTGCCAGCAGCCTACAGACTAGCGGGAGCGGTGAGACCCAGTACTTC. Translation: CASSLQTSGSGETQYF. The chain joins TRBV7-7 to TRBJ2-5, with 12 bases identical to TRBD2. The V segment lost 5 bases and the J segment 5 bases; nucleotides outside the gene matches: 9. CDR3 length: 16 residues. From germline, CDR1 is SSHAT and CDR2 FNYEAQ (reference sequence). The whole variable domain, filled in from reference TRBV7-7 and TRBJ2-5, reads GAGVSQSPRYKVTKRGQDVTLRCDPISSHATLYWYQQALGQGPEFLTYFNYEAQPDKSGLPSDRFSAERPEGSISTLTIQRTEQRDSAMYRCASSLQTSGSGETQYFGPGTRLLVL.

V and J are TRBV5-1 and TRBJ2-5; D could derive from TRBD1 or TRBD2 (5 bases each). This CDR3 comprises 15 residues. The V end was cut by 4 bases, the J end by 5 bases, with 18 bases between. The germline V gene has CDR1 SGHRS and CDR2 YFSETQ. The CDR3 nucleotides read TGCGCCAGCAGCGATGCCTTTGGGACGCACGAGACCCAGTACTTC. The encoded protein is CASSDAFGTHETQYF. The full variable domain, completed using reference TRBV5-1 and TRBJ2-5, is KAGVTQTPRYLIKTRGQQVTLSCSPISGHRSVSWYQQTPGQGLQFLFEYFSETQRNKGNFPGRFSGRQFSNSRSEMNVSTLELGDSALYLCASSDAFGTHETQYFGPGTRLLVL.

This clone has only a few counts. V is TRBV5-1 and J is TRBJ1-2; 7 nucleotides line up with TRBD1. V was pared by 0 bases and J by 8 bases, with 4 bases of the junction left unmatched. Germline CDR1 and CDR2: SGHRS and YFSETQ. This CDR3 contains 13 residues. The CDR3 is CASSLGDSWGYTF. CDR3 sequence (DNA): TGCGCCAGCAGCTTGGGGGACAGCTGGGGCTACACCTTC.

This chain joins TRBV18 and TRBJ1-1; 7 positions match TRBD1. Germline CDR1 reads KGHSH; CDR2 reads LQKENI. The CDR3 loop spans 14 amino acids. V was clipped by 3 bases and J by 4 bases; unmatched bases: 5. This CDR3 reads CASSPLTGATEAFF. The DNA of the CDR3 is TGTGCCAGCTCACCGCTAACAGGGGCCACTGAAGCTTTCTTT.

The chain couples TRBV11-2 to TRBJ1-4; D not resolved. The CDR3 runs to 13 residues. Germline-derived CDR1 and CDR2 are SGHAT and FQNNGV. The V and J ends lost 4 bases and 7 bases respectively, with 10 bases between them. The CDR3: CASSSRRGEKLFF. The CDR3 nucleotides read TGTGCCAGCAGCTCCAGGCGGGGTGAAAAACTGTTTTTT.

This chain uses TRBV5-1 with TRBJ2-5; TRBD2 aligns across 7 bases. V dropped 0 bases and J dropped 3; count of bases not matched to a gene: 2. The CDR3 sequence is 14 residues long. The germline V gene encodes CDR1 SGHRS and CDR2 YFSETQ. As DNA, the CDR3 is TGCGCCAGCAGCTTGGTAGGGAGGGAAGAGACCCAGTACTTC. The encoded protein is CASSLVGREETQYF.

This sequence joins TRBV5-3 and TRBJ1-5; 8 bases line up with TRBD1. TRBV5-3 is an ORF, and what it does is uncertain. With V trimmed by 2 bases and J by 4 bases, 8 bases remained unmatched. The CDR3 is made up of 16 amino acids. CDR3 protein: CARSLGTGEGNQPQHF. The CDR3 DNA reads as TGTGCCAGAAGCTTAGGGACAGGAGAGGGGAATCAGCCCCAGCATTTT.

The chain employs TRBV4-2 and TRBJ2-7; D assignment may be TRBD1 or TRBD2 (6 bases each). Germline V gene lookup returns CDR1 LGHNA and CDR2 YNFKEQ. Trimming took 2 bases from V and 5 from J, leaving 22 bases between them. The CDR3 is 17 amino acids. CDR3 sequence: CASSQHGERGAVNEQYF. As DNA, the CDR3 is TGTGCCAGCAGCCAACACGGAGAGAGGGGGGCAGTCAACGAGCAGTACTTC.

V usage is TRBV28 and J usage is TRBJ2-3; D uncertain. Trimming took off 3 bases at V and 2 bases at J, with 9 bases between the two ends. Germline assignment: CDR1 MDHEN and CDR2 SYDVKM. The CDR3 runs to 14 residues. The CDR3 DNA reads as TGTGCCAGCAGTTTTGCGTCCCACACAGATACGCAGTATTTT. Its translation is CASSFASHTDTQYF.

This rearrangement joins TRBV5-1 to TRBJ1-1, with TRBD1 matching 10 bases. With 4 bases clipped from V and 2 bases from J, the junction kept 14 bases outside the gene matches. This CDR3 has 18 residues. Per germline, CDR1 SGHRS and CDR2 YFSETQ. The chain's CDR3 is CASSMTSGTGEINTEAFF. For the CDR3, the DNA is TGCGCCAGCAGCATGACCTCCGGGACAGGGGAAATTAACACTGAAGCTTTCTTT.

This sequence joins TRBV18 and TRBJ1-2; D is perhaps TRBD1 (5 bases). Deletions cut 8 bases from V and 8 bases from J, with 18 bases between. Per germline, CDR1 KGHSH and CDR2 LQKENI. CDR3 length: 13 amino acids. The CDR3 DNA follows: TGTGCCAGCAACCCAGGGCGCCGGGAGGGCTACACCTTC. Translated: CASNPGRREGYTF.

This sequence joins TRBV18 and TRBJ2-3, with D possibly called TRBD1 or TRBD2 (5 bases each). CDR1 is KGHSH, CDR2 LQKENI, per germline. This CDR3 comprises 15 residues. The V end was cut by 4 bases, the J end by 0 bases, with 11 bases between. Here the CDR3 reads CASSLRDLSTDTQYF. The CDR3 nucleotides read TGTGCCAGCTCACTCCGGGACCTAAGCACAGATACGCAGTATTTT.

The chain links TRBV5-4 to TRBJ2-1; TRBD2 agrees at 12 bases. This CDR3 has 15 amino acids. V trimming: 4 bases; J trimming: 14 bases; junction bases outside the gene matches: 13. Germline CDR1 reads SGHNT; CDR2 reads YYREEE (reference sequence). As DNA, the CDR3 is TGTGCCAGCAGCACGGGACTAGCGGGCTACGCTGCGGAGTTCTTC. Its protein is CASSTGLAGYAAEFF. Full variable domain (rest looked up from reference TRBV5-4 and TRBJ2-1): ETGVTQSPTHLIKTRGQQVTLRCSSQSGHNTVSWYQQALGQGPQFIFQYYREEENGRGNFPPRFSGLQFPNYSSELNVNALELDDSALYLCASSTGLAGYAAEFFGPGTRLTVL.

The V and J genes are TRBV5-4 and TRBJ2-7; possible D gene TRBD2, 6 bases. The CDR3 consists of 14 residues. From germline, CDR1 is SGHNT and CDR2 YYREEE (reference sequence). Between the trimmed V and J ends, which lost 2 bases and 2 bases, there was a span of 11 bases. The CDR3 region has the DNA TGTGCCAGCAGCTTCTCGGGACTTCCCTACGAGCAGTACTTC. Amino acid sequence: CASSFSGLPYEQYF.

CDR3 nucleotide sequence: TGCGCCAGCACCCGGACAGGGACCTACGAGCAGTACTTC. Translating it yields CASTRTGTYEQYF. The chain uses TRBV5-1 and TRBJ2-7; 8 bases are shared with TRBD1. The CDR3 is made up of 13 amino acids. CDR1 is SGHRS and CDR2 is YFSETQ in the germline V gene. Trimming cost V 6 bases and J 2 bases; bases outside gene matches: 4.

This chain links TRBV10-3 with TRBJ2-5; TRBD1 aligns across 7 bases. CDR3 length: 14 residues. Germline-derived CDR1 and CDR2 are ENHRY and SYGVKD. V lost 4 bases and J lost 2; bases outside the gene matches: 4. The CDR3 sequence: CAISVGTAQETQYF. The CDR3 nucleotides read TGTGCCATCAGTGTTGGGACAGCTCAAGAGACCCAGTACTTC.

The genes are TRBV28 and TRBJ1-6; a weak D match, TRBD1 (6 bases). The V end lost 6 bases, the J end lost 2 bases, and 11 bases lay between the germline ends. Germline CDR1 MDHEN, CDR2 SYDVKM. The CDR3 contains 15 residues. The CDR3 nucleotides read TGTGCCAGCAGAGGGGGGGGCGCCTATAATTCACCCCTCCACTTT. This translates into CASRGGGAYNSPLHF.

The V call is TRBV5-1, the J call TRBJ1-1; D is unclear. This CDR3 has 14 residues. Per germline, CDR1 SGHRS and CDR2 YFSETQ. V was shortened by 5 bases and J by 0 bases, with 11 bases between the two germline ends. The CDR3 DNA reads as TGCGCCAGCAGTAAAGCCGGGGTGAACACTGAAGCTTTCTTT. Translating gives CASSKAGVNTEAFF.

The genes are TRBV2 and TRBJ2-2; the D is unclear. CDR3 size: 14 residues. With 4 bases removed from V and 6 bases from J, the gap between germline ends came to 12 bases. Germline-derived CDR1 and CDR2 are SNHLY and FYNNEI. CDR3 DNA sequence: TGTGCCAGCAGTGCGGAGAGGTATGCCGGGGAGCTGTTTTTT. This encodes CASSAERYAGELFF. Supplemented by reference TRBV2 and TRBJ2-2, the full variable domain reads EPEVTQTPSHQVTQMGQEVILRCVPISNHLYFYWYRQILGQKVEFLVSFYNNEISEKSEIFDDQFSVERPDGSNFTLKIRSTKLEDSAMYFCASSAERYAGELFFGEGSRLTVL.

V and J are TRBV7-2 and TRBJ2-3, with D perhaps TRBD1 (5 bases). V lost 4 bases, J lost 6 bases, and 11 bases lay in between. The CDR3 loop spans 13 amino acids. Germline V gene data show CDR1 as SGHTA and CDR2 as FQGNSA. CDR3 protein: CASSSPRGDTQYF. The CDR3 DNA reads TGTGCCAGCAGCTCCCCAAGGGGTGATACGCAGTATTTT.

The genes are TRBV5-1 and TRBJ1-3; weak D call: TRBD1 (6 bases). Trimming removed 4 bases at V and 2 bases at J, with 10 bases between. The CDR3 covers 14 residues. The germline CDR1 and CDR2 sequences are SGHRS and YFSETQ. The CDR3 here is CASSMNRAGNTIYF. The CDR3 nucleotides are TGCGCCAGCAGCATGAACAGGGCTGGAAACACCATATATTTT. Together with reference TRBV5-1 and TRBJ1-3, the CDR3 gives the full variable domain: KAGVTQTPRYLIKTRGQQVTLSCSPISGHRSVSWYQQTPGQGLQFLFEYFSETQRNKGNFPGRFSGRQFSNSRSEMNVSTLELGDSALYLCASSMNRAGNTIYFGEGSWLTVV.